This T cell receptor (beta chain) comes out of a study of CD4 T cells in relation to SARS-CoV-2 and coronaviruses. Naive and memory CD4+ T cells were separated from cryopreserved PBMCs. This clone was recorded only once. Generated by immunoSEQ multiplex PCR, the TCRdb table keeps only in-frame clones and is missing some. Of approximately 60,000 clones listed, 90% to 95% are singletons. The V and J ends lost 4 bases and 11 bases, in that order; junction bases with no gene match: 13. CDR1 is GTSNPN and CDR2 is SVGIG in the germline V gene (reference sequence). This CDR3 is built from 14 residues. The sample consisted of naive CD4+ T cells from PBMCs. Subset described: naive CD4+ T cells isolated by negative enrichment. This clonotype was obtained from an adult with COVID-19. V gene TRBV30 combines with J gene TRBJ1-4, with TRBD1 matching over 7 bases. CDR3 nucleotide sequence: TGTGCCTGGACGACAGGGTCTCCAAGAAGGAAACTGTTTTTT. It encodes CAWTTGSPRRKLFF.